The rows below give T cell receptor beta chains drawn from one sample of a study of lymphopenia after photon versus proton radiotherapy. Sequencing was performed with immunoSEQ multiplex PCR; in TCRdb, only in-frame clones are kept and a portion is missing. The sample has 60,000 to 75,000 clones, 75% to 90% seen once. The sequences come from peripheral blood, collected from a patient treated with photon-based radiotherapy. The receptors derive from a man aged 35 to 55 with gastric cancer. Each CDR3 is given with its conserved first and last residue. Fields, in order: clone size, J gene, D gene, V gene, CDR3 DNA, CDR3 protein. The D gene is left open where the match is weak. Size is stated for part of the rows, as once, few or many counts, or as a class when the clone is expanded.

.	TRBJ2-7	TRBD1	TRBV5-1	TGCGCCAGCAGCTGGACAGGGACCTACGAGCAGTACTTC	CASSWTGTYEQYF
.	TRBJ2-7	TRBD1	TRBV9	TGTGCCAGCAGCGTAACCCAACAGGGGTCCGAGCAGTACTTC	CASSVTQQGSEQYF
few	TRBJ1-1	.	TRBV6-4	TGTGCCAGCATCATGGCAGCGAACACTGAAGCTTTCTTT	CASIMAANTEAFF
.	TRBJ1-2	TRBD1	TRBV19	TGTGCCAGCCAACCGGGACAGGGGGACTATGGCTACACCTTC	CASQPGQGDYGYTF
.	TRBJ2-2	.	TRBV5-1	TGCGCCAGCAGCTTGTCAATAGCAAGCACCGGGGAGCTGTTTTTT	CASSLSIASTGELFF
.	TRBJ1-2	.	TRBV7-3	TGTGCCAGCAGCCGGGATGGGGGCTTCGACTACACCTTC	CASSRDGGFDYTF
.	TRBJ1-1	.	TRBV11-3	TGTGCCAGCAGCTCTAATAGTTTACAAAATAGCTTCAACACTGAAGCTTTCTTT	CASSSNSLQNSFNTEAFF
.	TRBJ2-2	.	TRBV2	TGTGCCAGCAGTGGCCAGGGAAACACCGGGGAGCTGTTTTTT	CASSGQGNTGELFF
.	TRBJ2-7	TRBD1	TRBV7-3	TGTGCCAGCAGCCCCGGACAGGATTCCTACGAGCAGTACTTC	CASSPGQDSYEQYF
.	TRBJ1-1	.	TRBV30	TGTGCCTGGAGACAGTTGAACACTGAAGCTTTCTTT	CAWRQLNTEAFF
few	TRBJ1-5	.	TRBV7-9	TGTGCCAGCAGCCCACACGAGAATCAGCCCCAGCATTTT	CASSPHENQPQHF
.	TRBJ2-1	.	TRBV18	TGTGCCAGCTCACCCCCTCCAGGGGATGAGCAGTTCTTC	CASSPPPGDEQFF
once	TRBJ1-1	.	TRBV5-1	TGCGCCAGCAGCTTGGGACGGCAGAACACTGAAGCTTTCTTT	CASSLGRQNTEAFF
.	TRBJ2-1	.	TRBV9	TGTGCCAGCAGCACGTTGGCGGCTGGGGGGTACAATGAGCAGTTCTTC	CASSTLAAGGYNEQFF
.	TRBJ2-7	.	TRBV30	TGTGCCTGGAGTTTGATTAACTACGAGCAGTACTTC	CAWSLINYEQYF
once	TRBJ1-3	.	TRBV6-1	TGTGCCAGCGTGTGGACACTGACTGGAAACACCATATATTTT	CASVWTLTGNTIYF
.	TRBJ1-4	.	TRBV4-3	TGCGCCAGCAGCCAAGATCCCCCCGCTGGTAGGGGATACGCTAATGAAAAACTGTTTTTT	CASSQDPPAGRGYANEKLFF
.	TRBJ2-1	.	TRBV19	TGTGCCAGTAGTATAGAAGGCAGCTCCTACAATGAGCAGTTCTTC	CASSIEGSSYNEQFF
.	TRBJ2-3	TRBD2	TRBV5-1	TGCGCCAGCAGCTTGGGCGGGGGGGCCGTAGATACGCAGTATTTT	CASSLGGGAVDTQYF
.	TRBJ2-5	.	TRBV7-2	TGTGCCAGCAGCCCGGGAGAGACCCAGTACTTC	CASSPGETQYF
.	TRBJ2-7	.	TRBV6-5	TGTGCCAGCAGTTTAGGGCGGCAGGGAAACTACGAGCAGTACTTC	CASSLGRQGNYEQYF
few	TRBJ1-6	.	TRBV7-2	TGTGCCAGCAGCTTAGTGGGGGGAGAAAATTCACCCCTCCACTTT	CASSLVGGENSPLHF
.	TRBJ1-5	.	TRBV7-2	TGTGCCAGCAGCTTATACAGAGAGAATCAGCCCCAGCATTTT	CASSLYRENQPQHF
.	TRBJ1-4	.	TRBV7-2	TGTGCCAGCAGCCAGGGGACAGAAAAACTGTTTTTT	CASSQGTEKLFF
.	TRBJ1-5	TRBD1	TRBV5-1	TGCGCCAGCAGCGACTCAGGGGGCCCTAATCAGCCCCAGCATTTT	CASSDSGGPNQPQHF
once	TRBJ1-1	TRBD1	TRBV29-1	TGCAGCGTTGGTGGACAGGGGGCGAGTCGCACTGAAGCTTTCTTT	CSVGGQGASRTEAFF
.	TRBJ1-3	.	TRBV2	TGTGCCAGCAGTGAAATATCCCCGGGTGGAAACACCATATATTTT	CASSEISPGGNTIYF
.	TRBJ2-7	.	TRBV23-1	TGCGCCAGCAGTCAATCGCGAAGGATCTGGGGCGAGCAGTACTTC	CASSQSRRIWGEQYF
once	TRBJ2-2	TRBD1	TRBV7-2	TGTGCCAGCAGCACCCGACAGGGCACCGGGGAGCTGTTTTTT	CASSTRQGTGELFF
.	TRBJ1-2	.	TRBV4-3	TGCGCCAGCAGCCAAGAGAAGCTGGGCCCCTATGGCTACACCTTC	CASSQEKLGPYGYTF
once	TRBJ2-2	TRBD2	TRBV11-3	TGTGCCAGCAGCCCGAGCGGGGGCCGGAACACCGGGGAGCTGTTTTTT	CASSPSGGRNTGELFF
.	TRBJ1-4	TRBD1	TRBV10-3	TGTGCCATCAGTGAGGACAGGGGTGAAAAACTGTTTTTT	CAISEDRGEKLFF